This paragraph covers one TCR beta chain sequence. These data belong to a study of blood T cells in healthy people across ages. Next came a second PCR, run for roughly 6 to 11 cycles, which used a sample-barcoded 5' primer along with a J-beta primer mix. TCRdb analysed the 5' RACE reads with MiXCR anew, one entry per CDR3 protein. The sample consists of about 970,000 distinct CDR3 sequences, 45% to 60% of them appearing once. V shed 6 bases and J shed 2 bases, with 13 bases lying between them. Per germline, CDR1 KGHSH and CDR2 LQKENI. The CDR3 covers 14 residues. Sequenced sample: blood. The chain employs TRBV18 and TRBJ2-5; D remains ambiguous. The receptor was derived from a woman aged 55-69 years in good health. The CDR3 DNA reads TGTGCCAGCTCCTCACGGTTGGATCAAGAGACCCAGTACTTC. This sequence encodes CASSSRLDQETQYF.